Listed below are T cell receptor beta chains from one sample, sequenced in a study of blood T cell repertoires in COVID-19. Here immunoSEQ multiplex PCR was the method, and the copy in TCRdb shows in-frame clones only, minus some. The sample includes around 700,000 clones, about nine tenths of them seen just once. The sequenced material came from peripheral blood. Receptors were obtained from a woman aged 18 to 35 with acute or convalescent COVID-19. Each CDR3 is given with its conserved first and last residue. The D gene is left open where the match is weak. Only some rows state a clone size, as once, few, many or a class for expanded clones.

DNA | CDR3 | size | J | V | D | length
TGTGCCAGCAGTTACTCGACCCGGGGCTATGGCTACACCTTC | CASSYSTRGYGYTF | - | TRBJ1-2 | TRBV6-5 | - | 14
TGTGCCAGTAAGTCCAGCGGGGGTTATTCCTCCTACAATGAGCAGTTCTTC | CASKSSGGYSSYNEQFF | - | TRBJ2-1 | TRBV19 | TRBD2 | 17
TGTGCCAGCAGTTCGACAGGCTTAACTAACTATGGCTACACCTTC | CASSSTGLTNYGYTF | - | TRBJ1-2 | TRBV27 | - | 15
TGTGCCAGCAGCGTTGAGGGGGACCACAATGAGCAGTTCTTC | CASSVEGDHNEQFF | - | TRBJ2-1 | TRBV9 | - | 14
TGTGCTAGTGGTTTGGTATACTCCGGCTACACCTTC | CASGLVYSGYTF | once | TRBJ1-2 | TRBV12-5 | - | 12
TGTGCCATCAGTGACCTAGGGGGGGCGAGCTCCTACGAGCAGTACTTC | CAISDLGGASSYEQYF | once | TRBJ2-7 | TRBV10-3 | - | 16
TGTGCCAGTAGTATGGGTTCCAGGGCTTTCGGCACTGAAGCTTTCTTT | CASSMGSRAFGTEAFF | - | TRBJ1-1 | TRBV19 | - | 16
TGTGCCAGTAGTTCCGGGACTAGCGGATCCGTACATGGTGAGCAGTTCTTC | CASSSGTSGSVHGEQFF | - | TRBJ2-1 | TRBV19 | TRBD2 | 17
TGTGCCAGCAGCTTGAATGAGCTGAACACTGAAGCTTTCTTT | CASSLNELNTEAFF | - | TRBJ1-1 | TRBV7-3 | - | 14
TGCGCCAGCAGCACGACAGGGTTTGGCGAAAAACTGTTTTTT | CASSTTGFGEKLFF | - | TRBJ1-4 | TRBV5-1 | TRBD1 | 14
TGTGCCAGCAGCGTAGGAGGGACAGGGGCGAAGACCCAGTACTTC | CASSVGGTGAKTQYF | - | TRBJ2-5 | TRBV9 | TRBD1 | 15
TGTGCCAGCTCACCACCGGACAGAATCTACGAGCAGTACTTC | CASSPPDRIYEQYF | once | TRBJ2-7 | TRBV18 | - | 14
TGTGCCAGCAGCGCGGGAAACATAGCCAAAAACATTCAGTACTTC | CASSAGNIAKNIQYF | once | TRBJ2-4 | TRBV5-4 | - | 15
TGTGCCAGCAGCCAAAGCTCCAGGGGTGTGTCCGGGGAGCTGTTTTTT | CASSQSSRGVSGELFF | - | TRBJ2-2 | TRBV3-1/TRBV3-2 | - | 16
TGTGCCAGTAGAGCGGACGGGGTTAGTCCCCTCCACTTT | CASRADGVSPLHF | - | TRBJ1-6 | TRBV19 | - | 13
TGCGCCAGCAGCCAAGAAGCGGGGGGGCCTGAGCAGTTCTTC | CASSQEAGGPEQFF | few | TRBJ2-1 | TRBV4-1 | TRBD2 | 14
TGTGCCAGCAGTTTAGCCAGCCCGCTCACGCGGGGCTACACCTTC | CASSLASPLTRGYTF | - | TRBJ1-2 | TRBV28 | - | 15
TGTGCCACCAATCCGGGACATATGAACACTGAAGCTTTCTTT | CATNPGHMNTEAFF | - | TRBJ1-1 | TRBV24-1 | - | 14
TGTGCCTGGAGTCTCGGTACCTCCCAGCCCCAGCATTTT | CAWSLGTSQPQHF | - | TRBJ1-5 | TRBV30 | - | 13
TGTGCCAGCACGTGGGACAGCTCTGGAAACACCATATATTTT | CASTWDSSGNTIYF | - | TRBJ1-3 | TRBV6-5 | TRBD1 | 14
TGTGCCTGGAGTATAACAGGGCCCTACTATGGCTACACCTTC | CAWSITGPYYGYTF | few | TRBJ1-2 | TRBV30 | - | 14
TGTGCCAGCAGCCGAGGAGGACAGGGAAATCAGCCCCAGCATTTT | CASSRGGQGNQPQHF | - | TRBJ1-5 | TRBV6-5 | TRBD1 | 15
TGTGCCTGGTCCCGGACAGGGTCATTCGGCACCGGGGAGCTGTTTTTT | CAWSRTGSFGTGELFF | - | TRBJ2-2 | TRBV30 | TRBD1 | 16
TGTGCCAGCAGACCGGGACAGGGAAGATCTGTGCAGTACTTC | CASRPGQGRSVQYF | once | TRBJ2-7 | TRBV2 | TRBD1 | 14
TGTGCCAGAAGCTTGGGGGGGACAGTACCTACCGCCTACGAGCAGTACTTC | CARSLGGTVPTAYEQYF | once | TRBJ2-7 | TRBV5-3 | TRBD1 | 17
TGTGCCTGGACGGGTTTAAATGGCTACACCTTC | CAWTGLNGYTF | - | TRBJ1-2 | TRBV30 | - | 11
TGTGCCAGCAGCTTAGCGGGACTAGCGGGGGGCACAGATACGCAGTATTTT | CASSLAGLAGGTDTQYF | - | TRBJ2-3 | TRBV7-2 | TRBD2 | 17
TGCAGCGTTGAAGATTTCCCCGGGACAGGGGGCGCTGGTGGCTACACCTTC | CSVEDFPGTGGAGGYTF | - | TRBJ1-2 | TRBV29-1 | TRBD1 | 17
TGTGCCAGCTCACCAGGGCAGCTTGGGACTGAAGCTTTCTTT | CASSPGQLGTEAFF | - | TRBJ1-1 | TRBV18 | - | 14
TGTGCCAACGGCGGTAATACCGGGGAGCTGTTTTTT | CANGGNTGELFF | - | TRBJ2-2 | TRBV7-2 | - | 12
TGTGCCATCAGTGAGTCATTAGTGGCCGGGGAGCTGTTTTTT | CAISESLVAGELFF | few | TRBJ2-2 | TRBV10-3 | - | 14
TGTGCCAGCACCTTCGGGGGATCCTATAATTCACCCCTCCACTTT | CASTFGGSYNSPLHF | - | TRBJ1-6 | TRBV6-5 | - | 15
TGTGCCAGCAGCTACCCAGGCTGGGGAGGAGGCACTGAAGCTTTCTTT | CASSYPGWGGGTEAFF | - | TRBJ1-1 | TRBV13 | - | 16
TGCGCCAGCAGCCGGGGTCACGGGGAACTGCCCTACGAGCAGTACTTC | CASSRGHGELPYEQYF | - | TRBJ2-7 | TRBV4-3 | - | 16
TGCAGCGTTGTAGGGACACCGAACACTGAAGCTTTCTTT | CSVVGTPNTEAFF | once | TRBJ1-1 | TRBV29-1 | - | 13
TGTGCCAGCAGTTCATCTCAGGTAGATACGCAGTATTTT | CASSSSQVDTQYF | - | TRBJ2-3 | TRBV12-3/TRBV12-4 | - | 13
TGTGCCAGTAGTACCATCCCGACAAAGGTCAGCACAGATACGCAGTATTTT | CASSTIPTKVSTDTQYF | - | TRBJ2-3 | TRBV19 | - | 17
TGTGCCACCAGTGAAGCGACAGGAGGAAACTATGGCTACACCTTC | CATSEATGGNYGYTF | - | TRBJ1-2 | TRBV24-1 | - | 15
TGTGCCAGCAGTGACGGACAGGGCTATGGCTACACCTTC | CASSDGQGYGYTF | - | TRBJ1-2 | TRBV6-1 | TRBD1 | 13
TGTGCCAGCAGCGTTAGGACAGGGGGATCTGGCTACACCTTC | CASSVRTGGSGYTF | - | TRBJ1-2 | TRBV9 | TRBD1 | 14
TGTGCCAGTGATTCCGCGACAGGTTACAATGAGCAGTTCTTC | CASDSATGYNEQFF | - | TRBJ2-1 | TRBV19 | - | 14
TGTGCCAGTAGTAAACCGGGACTAGCGGGCTACGAGCAGTACTTC | CASSKPGLAGYEQYF | - | TRBJ2-7 | TRBV19 | TRBD2 | 15